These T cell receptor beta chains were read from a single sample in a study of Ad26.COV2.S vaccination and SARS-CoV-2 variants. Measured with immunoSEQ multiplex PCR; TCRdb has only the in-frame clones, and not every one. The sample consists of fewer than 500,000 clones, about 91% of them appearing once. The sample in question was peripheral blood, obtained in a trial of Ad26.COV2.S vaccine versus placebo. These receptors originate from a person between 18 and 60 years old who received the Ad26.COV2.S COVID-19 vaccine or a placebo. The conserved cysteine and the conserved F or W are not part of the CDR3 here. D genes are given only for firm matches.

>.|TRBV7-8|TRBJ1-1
ASSLVLVNTEAF
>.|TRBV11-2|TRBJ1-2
ASSLPAGSSGYT
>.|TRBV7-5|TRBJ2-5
ARKGPPFQETQY
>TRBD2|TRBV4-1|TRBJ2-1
ASSQRTSGRSNEQF
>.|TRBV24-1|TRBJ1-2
ATSDLGRSYGYT
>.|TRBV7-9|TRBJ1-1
ASTPYTQNTEAF
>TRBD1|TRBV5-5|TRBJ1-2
ASSLWGTGGFKGYT
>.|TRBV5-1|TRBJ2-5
ASSLGSVPQETQY
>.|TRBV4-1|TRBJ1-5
ASSQDPTLYSNQPQH
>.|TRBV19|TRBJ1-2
ASSGGERDYGYT
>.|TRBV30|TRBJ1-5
AWSGGPYSNQPQH
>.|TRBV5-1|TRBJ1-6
ASSLGSQGSYNSPLH
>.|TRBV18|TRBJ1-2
ASSPGQAHLST
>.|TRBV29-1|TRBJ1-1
SVVETDQNTEAF
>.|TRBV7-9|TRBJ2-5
ASSPPGRKETQY
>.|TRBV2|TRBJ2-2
ASKSGVGGELF